This TCR beta chain came from a study of T cells in localized non-small cell lung cancer. The method was immunoSEQ multiplex PCR; TCRdb's version includes in-frame clones alone and lacks a portion of them. This sample carries tens of thousands of clones, 70% to 90% of them seen once, and the ten largest clones take 10% to 15%. Looked up from germline, CDR1 is SGHRS and CDR2 is YFSETQ. The V gene lost 0 bases and the J gene lost 0 bases, with 4 bases spanning the gap. The CDR3 runs 14 residues. The V and J genes are TRBV5-1 and TRBJ1-5; D is unclear. This specimen was peripheral blood, taken before any cancer treatment. This TCR came from a female donor at least 60 years old with stage III squamous cell lung carcinoma. The CDR3 loop reads CASSLDSSNQPQHF. The CDR3 DNA reads as TGCGCCAGCAGCTTGGACAGTAGCAATCAGCCCCAGCATTTT.